This TCR beta chain derives from a study of low-dose radiotherapy and immunotherapy resistance in tumors. Across the whole study: In Cohort 2, 1 Gy per fraction was delivered every two weeks, for a total of 13 Gy over 26 weeks.

Time point described: before trial treatment. This clonotype was detected many times. V was pared by 3 bases and J by 0 bases, with 10 bases of the junction left unmatched. There are 18 residues in the CDR3. CDR1 is LGHNA and CDR2 is YNFKEQ in the germline V gene. TRAV- and TRBV-specific primers, spanning alpha and beta chains, primed first-strand cDNA. Using a constant-region primer together with a V-primer adapter, TCRs were subjected to about 20 PCR cycles of amplification. TCRdb independently ran MiXCR on the reads; one entry per CDR3 protein. This table has approximately 70,000 distinct CDR3 sequences, roughly 30% appearing once.

This sequence originates from a female donor with ovarian cancer. This specimen consisted of PBMCs, obtained before treatment. V usage is TRBV4-2 and J usage is TRBJ2-3; 9 positions agree with TRBD2. CDR3 nucleotides: TGTGCCAGCAGCCAGGGCCCAGGAGCGGGGGGTAGCACAGATACGCAGTATTTT. This codes for CASSQGPGAGGSTDTQYF.